This T cell receptor beta chain was observed in a study of cytomegalovirus exposure and HLA in healthy donors. Study observations and caveats: Usually a TCR sequence was rare, but some public TCRs were found in many donors. Researchers reported that a few CMV-associated chains were confirmed in vitro as CMV antigen-specific. Approximately 160 TCR beta chains were listed as cytomegalovirus-associated.

In germline, CDR1 is ENHRY, CDR2 SYGVKD. The CDR3 totals 13 residues. V shed 2 bases, J shed 7 bases, and the junction held 3 bases outside the gene matches. As for this clone: Its antigen is still unknown.

TCRdb's table, derived via immunoSEQ multiplex PCR, lists solely in-frame clones and lacks some. The sample lists some 130,000 clones, just under 85% occurring once. The sequenced sample consisted of PBMCs. This TCR was recovered from a man aged 25 to 40 in good health and CMV-seropositive. The V call is TRBV10-3, the J call TRBJ1-1; 8 bases match TRBD1. The CDR3 region has the DNA TGTGCCATCAGTGAGGGACAGGGAAATGAAGCTTTCTTT. Protein sequence: CAISEGQGNEAFF.